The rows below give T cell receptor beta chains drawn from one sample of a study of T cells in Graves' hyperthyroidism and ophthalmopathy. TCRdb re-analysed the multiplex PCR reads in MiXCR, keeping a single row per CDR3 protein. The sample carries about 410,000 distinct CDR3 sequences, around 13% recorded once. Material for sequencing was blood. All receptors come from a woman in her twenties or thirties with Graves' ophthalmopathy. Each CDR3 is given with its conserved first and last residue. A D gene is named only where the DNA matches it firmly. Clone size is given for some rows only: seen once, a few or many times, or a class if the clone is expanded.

cdr3_nt: TGTGCCAGCAGCACAGGGATAGGGTATGGCTACACCTTC
cdr3_aa: CASSTGIGYGYTF
clone_size: many
d_call: .
j_call: TRBJ1-2
v_call: TRBV7-2

cdr3_nt: TGCAGTGCTAGAGACAAACAGGGTGGTGGGACCCAGTACTTC
cdr3_aa: CSARDKQGGGTQYF
clone_size: .
d_call: .
j_call: TRBJ2-5
v_call: TRBV20-1

cdr3_nt: TGCAGCGTTGTAGGTGGACAGGGGGTAAGAACTGAAGCTTTCTTT
cdr3_aa: CSVVGGQGVRTEAFF
clone_size: many
d_call: TRBD1
j_call: TRBJ1-1
v_call: TRBV29-1

cdr3_nt: TGTGCCAGCGCCCGGGACAGCAAAAACATTCAGTACTTC
cdr3_aa: CASARDSKNIQYF
clone_size: many
d_call: TRBD1
j_call: TRBJ2-4
v_call: TRBV18

cdr3_nt: TGTGCCAGCAGTATTCCTTCGGTAGCGGCGAGTCAAGAGACCCAGTACTTC
cdr3_aa: CASSIPSVAASQETQYF
clone_size: many
d_call: .
j_call: TRBJ2-5
v_call: TRBV28

cdr3_nt: TGTGCCAGCAGTTACCTGGTAGGGGACACCGGGGAGCTGTTTTTT
cdr3_aa: CASSYLVGDTGELFF
clone_size: many
d_call: .
j_call: TRBJ2-2
v_call: TRBV6-6

cdr3_nt: TGTGCCAGCAGCGGAGGGACTAGCGGCCAAGAGACCCAGTACTTC
cdr3_aa: CASSGGTSGQETQYF
clone_size: .
d_call: TRBD2
j_call: TRBJ2-5
v_call: TRBV7-2

cdr3_nt: TGTGCCAGCAGCGTCTATGACTCCGGAGGTAATTCACCCCTCCACTTT
cdr3_aa: CASSVYDSGGNSPLHF
clone_size: few
d_call: .
j_call: TRBJ1-6
v_call: TRBV9

cdr3_nt: TGCGCCAGCAGCCAAGCTGTAGTACAGGTAGACCAGCCCCAGCATTTT
cdr3_aa: CASSQAVVQVDQPQHF
clone_size: many
d_call: .
j_call: TRBJ1-5
v_call: TRBV4-1

cdr3_nt: TGTGCCAGCAGCCCTAGCGGGGGGGTAGCAGATACGCAGTATTTT
cdr3_aa: CASSPSGGVADTQYF
clone_size: many
d_call: TRBD2
j_call: TRBJ2-3
v_call: TRBV27

cdr3_nt: TGTGCCAGCAGCCCCCAGACAGGGCCAGGCACTGAAGCTTTCTTT
cdr3_aa: CASSPQTGPGTEAFF
clone_size: many
d_call: TRBD1
j_call: TRBJ1-1
v_call: TRBV12-3/TRBV12-4

cdr3_nt: TGTGCTAGTGGTTTAGGGGGGGGGGGCCATGGAGAGACCCAGTACTTC
cdr3_aa: CASGLGGGGHGETQYF
clone_size: .
d_call: .
j_call: TRBJ2-5
v_call: TRBV12-5

cdr3_nt: TGTGCCAGCAGTGACCGGGGGGCCGGCACAGATACGCAGTATTTT
cdr3_aa: CASSDRGAGTDTQYF
clone_size: few
d_call: .
j_call: TRBJ2-3
v_call: TRBV6-2/TRBV6-3

cdr3_nt: TGTGCCAGCAGCTTCGGACTAGGAGTAGATACGCAGTATTTT
cdr3_aa: CASSFGLGVDTQYF
clone_size: many
d_call: TRBD2
j_call: TRBJ2-3
v_call: TRBV7-3

cdr3_nt: TGTGCCAGCAGCTCTCCGGGACAGGGGTTTAGTGGCTACACCTTC
cdr3_aa: CASSSPGQGFSGYTF
clone_size: many
d_call: TRBD1
j_call: TRBJ1-2
v_call: TRBV11-3

cdr3_nt: TGTGCCAGCAGCACCGGGACTAGCGGGGGGTCGCAGTTCTTC
cdr3_aa: CASSTGTSGGSQFF
clone_size: .
d_call: TRBD2
j_call: TRBJ2-1
v_call: TRBV11-2

cdr3_nt: TGTGCCAGCAGCCGGACTAGCGGGGGAGATACGCAGTATTTT
cdr3_aa: CASSRTSGGDTQYF
clone_size: many
d_call: TRBD2
j_call: TRBJ2-3
v_call: TRBV7-2

cdr3_nt: TGTGCCAGCAGCCCGACGGTTAGCGGGAGCATCCAAGAGACCCAGTACTTC
cdr3_aa: CASSPTVSGSIQETQYF
clone_size: many
d_call: TRBD2
j_call: TRBJ2-5
v_call: TRBV7-6

cdr3_nt: TGTGCCAGCAGTGAAATCGACCTTGGACGCTTCGACTATAATTCACCCCTCCACTTT
cdr3_aa: CASSEIDLGRFDYNSPLHF
clone_size: many
d_call: .
j_call: TRBJ1-6
v_call: TRBV6-1

cdr3_nt: TGTGCCAGCAGTTTATTGGGGGGAAGGAACAATGAGCAGTTCTTC
cdr3_aa: CASSLLGGRNNEQFF
clone_size: many
d_call: .
j_call: TRBJ2-1
v_call: TRBV28

cdr3_nt: TGTGCCAGCAGCCGGGGAGGACTCTTCTACAATGAGCAGTTCTTC
cdr3_aa: CASSRGGLFYNEQFF
clone_size: many
d_call: .
j_call: TRBJ2-1
v_call: TRBV3-1

cdr3_nt: TGTGCCAGCGAGGACAGGGTGGTCGGGGAGCTGTTTTTT
cdr3_aa: CASEDRVVGELFF
clone_size: many
d_call: TRBD1
j_call: TRBJ2-2
v_call: TRBV9

cdr3_nt: TGCAGTGCTAGGCGACTAGCGGAACAAGAGACCCAGTACTTC
cdr3_aa: CSARRLAEQETQYF
clone_size: many
d_call: TRBD2
j_call: TRBJ2-5
v_call: TRBV20-1

cdr3_nt: TGTGCCACCAGTGATTTGGGGGTAGGGTCAAACACCGGGGAGCTGTTTTTT
cdr3_aa: CATSDLGVGSNTGELFF
clone_size: many
d_call: .
j_call: TRBJ2-2
v_call: TRBV24-1

cdr3_nt: TGTGCCAGCAGCTTGTGGCTAGCGGGAGGGTACGAGCAGTACTTC
cdr3_aa: CASSLWLAGGYEQYF
clone_size: many
d_call: TRBD2
j_call: TRBJ2-7
v_call: TRBV7-2

cdr3_nt: TGTGCCAGCAGCTTACGGTCTTTCGGTGGGGCTACCACTGAAGCTTTCTTT
cdr3_aa: CASSLRSFGGATTEAFF
clone_size: few
d_call: .
j_call: TRBJ1-1
v_call: TRBV7-6

cdr3_nt: TGTGCCAGCTCCCTGGACAGGGATAGTCAGCCCCAGCATTTT
cdr3_aa: CASSLDRDSQPQHF
clone_size: many
d_call: TRBD1
j_call: TRBJ1-5
v_call: TRBV18

cdr3_nt: TGTGCCAGCAGTTATGGTTGGTCTAGCGGGGGGGAGGATACGCAGTATTTT
cdr3_aa: CASSYGWSSGGEDTQYF
clone_size: many
d_call: TRBD2
j_call: TRBJ2-3
v_call: TRBV6-5

cdr3_nt: TGCAGTGCTGTGACAGGGTCCGAGCAGTACTTC
cdr3_aa: CSAVTGSEQYF
clone_size: many
d_call: TRBD1
j_call: TRBJ2-7
v_call: TRBV20-1

cdr3_nt: TGTGCCTGGAGTCACGGGGGGGCCCGCCATGAGCAGTTCTTC
cdr3_aa: CAWSHGGARHEQFF
clone_size: many
d_call: TRBD2
j_call: TRBJ2-1
v_call: TRBV30

cdr3_nt: TGTGCCAGCAGCGTAGGCCAGGGGGCTGAAAAACTGTTTTTT
cdr3_aa: CASSVGQGAEKLFF
clone_size: few
d_call: TRBD1
j_call: TRBJ1-4
v_call: TRBV9

cdr3_nt: TGTGCCAGCAGCTTTGCGAACGGGGGCGAGCAGTACTTC
cdr3_aa: CASSFANGGEQYF
clone_size: .
d_call: .
j_call: TRBJ2-7
v_call: TRBV5-6

cdr3_nt: TGCGCCAGCAGCTCACAGCCTCCGAATGGCTACACCTTC
cdr3_aa: CASSSQPPNGYTF
clone_size: many
d_call: .
j_call: TRBJ1-2
v_call: TRBV5-1

cdr3_nt: TGTGCCAGCAGCGTAGGTCAACAGACCTACGAGCAGTACTTC
cdr3_aa: CASSVGQQTYEQYF
clone_size: many
d_call: .
j_call: TRBJ2-7
v_call: TRBV9

cdr3_nt: TGTGCCATCGCGCAGGGACAGGGAGAAGGTAACGTAGCTTTCTTT
cdr3_aa: CAIAQGQGEGNVAFF
clone_size: few
d_call: TRBD1
j_call: TRBJ1-1
v_call: TRBV11-3

cdr3_nt: TGCAGTGCCCCCCAAGGAGGGGGGAACACTGAAGCTTTCTTT
cdr3_aa: CSAPQGGGNTEAFF
clone_size: many
d_call: .
j_call: TRBJ1-1
v_call: TRBV20-1

cdr3_nt: TGTGCCACCAGTGAATCCGGACGGGGGGACACCGGGGAGCTGTTTTTT
cdr3_aa: CATSESGRGDTGELFF
clone_size: .
d_call: TRBD2
j_call: TRBJ2-2
v_call: TRBV24-1

cdr3_nt: TGTGCCAGCAGCAGACTAGCGTACACAGATACGCAGTATTTT
cdr3_aa: CASSRLAYTDTQYF
clone_size: many
d_call: TRBD2
j_call: TRBJ2-3
v_call: TRBV2

cdr3_nt: TGTGCCAGTAGTCAGGGCCTACTAAATTACAATGAGCAGTTCTTC
cdr3_aa: CASSQGLLNYNEQFF
clone_size: few
d_call: .
j_call: TRBJ2-1
v_call: TRBV19

cdr3_nt: TGTGCCAGCAGTGATAGAGAGTTTTCCTACAATGAGCAGTTCTTC
cdr3_aa: CASSDREFSYNEQFF
clone_size: many
d_call: .
j_call: TRBJ2-1
v_call: TRBV6-1

cdr3_nt: TGTGCCAGCAGCTTGTCGACTTCACCCCTCCACTTT
cdr3_aa: CASSLSTSPLHF
clone_size: .
d_call: .
j_call: TRBJ1-6
v_call: TRBV7-9

cdr3_nt: TGTGCCAGCAGCCAATTCGGGCAGGAAGAAAAACTGTTTTTT
cdr3_aa: CASSQFGQEEKLFF
clone_size: many
d_call: .
j_call: TRBJ1-4
v_call: TRBV3-1

cdr3_nt: TGCGCCAGCAGCCTGGGGACTAGTATCCCCGGGGAGCTGTTTTTT
cdr3_aa: CASSLGTSIPGELFF
clone_size: few
d_call: TRBD2
j_call: TRBJ2-2
v_call: TRBV4-1

cdr3_nt: TGTGCCAGCAGTGAACGGGACAGAATCTCTGGGGCCAACGTCCTGACTTTC
cdr3_aa: CASSERDRISGANVLTF
clone_size: few
d_call: TRBD1
j_call: TRBJ2-6
v_call: TRBV6-1

cdr3_nt: TGTGCCAGCAGTCCGGACAGGGGCCACGAGTATGGCTACACCTTC
cdr3_aa: CASSPDRGHEYGYTF
clone_size: many
d_call: TRBD1
j_call: TRBJ1-2
v_call: TRBV2

cdr3_nt: TGCAGTGCTAGAGAAGACATTTTCCCTGGAAACACCATATATTTT
cdr3_aa: CSAREDIFPGNTIYF
clone_size: .
d_call: .
j_call: TRBJ1-3
v_call: TRBV20-1

cdr3_nt: TGTGCCACCGCTGGGGGGTACCAAGAGACCCAGTACTTC
cdr3_aa: CATAGGYQETQYF
clone_size: few
d_call: .
j_call: TRBJ2-5
v_call: TRBV24-1

cdr3_nt: TGTGCCAGCAACAAATTTTCGGGACAAAATCAGCCCCAGCATTTT
cdr3_aa: CASNKFSGQNQPQHF
clone_size: many
d_call: .
j_call: TRBJ1-5
v_call: TRBV2

cdr3_nt: TGTGCCAGCCAAACGGGACAGCTTTACGAGCAGTACTTC
cdr3_aa: CASQTGQLYEQYF
clone_size: many
d_call: TRBD1
j_call: TRBJ2-7
v_call: TRBV2

cdr3_nt: TGTGCCAGTAGGGCCCGTTATGAAAAACTGTTTTTT
cdr3_aa: CASRARYEKLFF
clone_size: .
d_call: .
j_call: TRBJ1-4
v_call: TRBV25-1

cdr3_nt: TGTGCCAGCAGCCTCAACAGGGCTCCCACAGATACGCAGTATTTT
cdr3_aa: CASSLNRAPTDTQYF
clone_size: .
d_call: .
j_call: TRBJ2-3
v_call: TRBV9

cdr3_nt: TGTGCCAGCGCCCGGGAACTCCTAAGCACAGATACGCAGTATTTT
cdr3_aa: CASARELLSTDTQYF
clone_size: .
d_call: .
j_call: TRBJ2-3
v_call: TRBV6-1

cdr3_nt: TGTGCCAGCAGCTTAGAGGGTGGTCGCTACACCTTC
cdr3_aa: CASSLEGGRYTF
clone_size: many
d_call: .
j_call: TRBJ1-2
v_call: TRBV7-9

cdr3_nt: TGTGCCAGCAGTTTCAACCTAGCGGGGGGCGAGCAGTACTTC
cdr3_aa: CASSFNLAGGEQYF
clone_size: .
d_call: TRBD2
j_call: TRBJ2-7
v_call: TRBV6-1